The T cell receptor (beta chain) described here comes from a study of cytotoxic CD8 clonotypes in ibrutinib-treated CLL. The assay was immunoSEQ multiplex PCR, and TCRdb's table has in-frame clones only and misses some. Of roughly 180,000 clones listed, over 55% were seen once; the top ten hold about an eighth. The CDR3 length is 14 residues. The V gene's germline CDR1 is KGHSY and CDR2 FQNENV. Trimming cost V 2 bases and J 8 bases; bases outside gene matches: 5. Comments on this clone: Its target is not known.

Findings and limits, study-wide: In sustained-remission versus progressing patients, sampling times differed.

The chain has TRBV16 and TRBJ1-1; TRBD1 matches 10 bases. This TCR came from a human donor with chronic lymphocytic leukemia. Sequences were derived from PBMCs, sampled after 24 months of ibrutinib treatment. The chain's CDR3 is CASSQKAGQGEAFF. The CDR3, as DNA: TGTGCCAGCAGCCAAAAGGCGGGACAGGGGGAAGCTTTCTTT.